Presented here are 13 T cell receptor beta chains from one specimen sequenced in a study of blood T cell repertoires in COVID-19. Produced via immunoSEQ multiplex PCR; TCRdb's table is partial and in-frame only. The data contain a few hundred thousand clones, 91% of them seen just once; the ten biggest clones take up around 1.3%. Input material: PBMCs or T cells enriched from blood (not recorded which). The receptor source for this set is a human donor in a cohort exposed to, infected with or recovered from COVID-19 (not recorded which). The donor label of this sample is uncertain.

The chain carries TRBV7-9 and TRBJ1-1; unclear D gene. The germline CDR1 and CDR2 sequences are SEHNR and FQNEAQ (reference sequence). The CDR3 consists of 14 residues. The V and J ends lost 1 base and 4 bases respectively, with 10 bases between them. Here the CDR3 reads CASSLDIQFTEAFF. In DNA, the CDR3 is TGTGCCAGCAGCTTAGATATACAGTTCACTGAAGCTTTCTTT.

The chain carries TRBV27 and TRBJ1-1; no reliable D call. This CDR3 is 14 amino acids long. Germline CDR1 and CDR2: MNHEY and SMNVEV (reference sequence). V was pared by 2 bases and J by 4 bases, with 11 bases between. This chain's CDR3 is CASSLGLLATEAFF. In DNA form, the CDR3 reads TGTGCCAGCAGTTTAGGCCTCTTGGCCACTGAAGCTTTCTTT.

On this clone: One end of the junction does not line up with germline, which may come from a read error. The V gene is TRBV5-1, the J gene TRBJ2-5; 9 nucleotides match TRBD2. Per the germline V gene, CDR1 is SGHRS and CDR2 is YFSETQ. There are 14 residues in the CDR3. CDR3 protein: CARSLGGGEETQYF. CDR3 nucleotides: TGCGCCCGCAGCTTGGGCGGGGGGGAAGAGACCCAGTACTTC.

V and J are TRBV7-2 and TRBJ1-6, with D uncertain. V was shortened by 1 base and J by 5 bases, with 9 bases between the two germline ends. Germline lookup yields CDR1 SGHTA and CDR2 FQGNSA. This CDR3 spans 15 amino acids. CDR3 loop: CASSLVAQNNSPLHF. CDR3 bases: TGTGCCAGCAGCTTAGTAGCCCAAAATAATTCACCCCTCCACTTT.

In nucleotides, the CDR3 is TGTGCCAGCAGCCGACAGGGGAGGTCCGGGGAGCTGTTTTTT. Translated: CASSRQGRSGELFF. The V call is TRBV5-8, the J call TRBJ2-2, with 8 bases fitting TRBD1. Germline loops: CDR1 SGHTS, CDR2 YDEGEE. Unmatched junction bases numbered 5, after V lost 4 bases and J lost 6 bases. The CDR3 runs 14 residues.

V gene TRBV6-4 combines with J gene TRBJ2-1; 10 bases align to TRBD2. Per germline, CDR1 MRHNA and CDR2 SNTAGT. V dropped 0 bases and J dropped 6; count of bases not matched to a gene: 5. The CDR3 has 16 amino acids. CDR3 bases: TGTGCCAGCAGTGACTCTGGACTAGCGGACCTCAATGAGCAGTTCTTC. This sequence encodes CASSDSGLADLNEQFF.

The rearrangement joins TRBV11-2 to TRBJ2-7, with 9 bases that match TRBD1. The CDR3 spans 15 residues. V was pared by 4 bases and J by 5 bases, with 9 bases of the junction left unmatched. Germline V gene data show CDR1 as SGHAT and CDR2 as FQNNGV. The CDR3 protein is CASSYYRGRINEQYF. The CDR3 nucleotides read TGTGCCAGCAGCTATTACAGGGGGCGCATCAACGAGCAGTACTTC.

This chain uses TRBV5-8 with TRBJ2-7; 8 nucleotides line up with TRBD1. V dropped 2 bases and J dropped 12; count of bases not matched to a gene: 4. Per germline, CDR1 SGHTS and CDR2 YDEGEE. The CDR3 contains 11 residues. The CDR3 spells CASSLRQGLYF. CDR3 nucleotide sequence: TGTGCCAGCAGCTTAAGACAGGGGTTGTACTTC.

CDR3 in amino acids: CASSLDGRGYSPLHF. CDR3 coding DNA: TGTGCCAGCAGCTTAGATGGCAGGGGGTACTCACCCCTCCACTTT. The V call is TRBV11-3, the J call TRBJ1-6, with 7 bases identical to TRBD1. Germline V gives CDR1 SGHNT, CDR2 YENEEA. The V and J ends lost 0 bases and 10 bases, in that order; junction bases with no gene match: 6. This CDR3 is 15 amino acids long.

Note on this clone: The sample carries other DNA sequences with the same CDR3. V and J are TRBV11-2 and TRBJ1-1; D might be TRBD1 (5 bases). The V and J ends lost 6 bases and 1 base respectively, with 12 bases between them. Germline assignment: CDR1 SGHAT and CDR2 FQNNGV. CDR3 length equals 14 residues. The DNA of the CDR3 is TGTGCCAGCAGTCCCAGGGCCGGGAACACTGAAGCTTTCTTT. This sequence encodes CASSPRAGNTEAFF.

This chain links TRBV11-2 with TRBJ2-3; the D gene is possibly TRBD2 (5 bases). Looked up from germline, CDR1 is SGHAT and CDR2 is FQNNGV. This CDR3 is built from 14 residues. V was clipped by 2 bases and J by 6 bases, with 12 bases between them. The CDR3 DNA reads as TGTGCCAGCAGCTTACGGGGTTGGCGGGATACGCAGTATTTT. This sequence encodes CASSLRGWRDTQYF.

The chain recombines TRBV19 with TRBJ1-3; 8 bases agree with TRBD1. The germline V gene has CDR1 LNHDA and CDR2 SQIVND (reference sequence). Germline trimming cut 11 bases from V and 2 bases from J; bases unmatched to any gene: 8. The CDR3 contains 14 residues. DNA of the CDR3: TGTGCCGCCTCAGCAGGGGGCCCTGGAAACACCATATATTTT. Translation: CAASAGGPGNTIYF.

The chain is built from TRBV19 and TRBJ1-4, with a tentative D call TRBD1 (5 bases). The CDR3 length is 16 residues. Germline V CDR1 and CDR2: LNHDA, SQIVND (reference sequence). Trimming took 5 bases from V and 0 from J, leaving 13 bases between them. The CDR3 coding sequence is TGTGCCAGTAGTCGGGGGGGGACCGCAACTAATGAAAAACTGTTTTTT. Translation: CASSRGGTATNEKLFF.